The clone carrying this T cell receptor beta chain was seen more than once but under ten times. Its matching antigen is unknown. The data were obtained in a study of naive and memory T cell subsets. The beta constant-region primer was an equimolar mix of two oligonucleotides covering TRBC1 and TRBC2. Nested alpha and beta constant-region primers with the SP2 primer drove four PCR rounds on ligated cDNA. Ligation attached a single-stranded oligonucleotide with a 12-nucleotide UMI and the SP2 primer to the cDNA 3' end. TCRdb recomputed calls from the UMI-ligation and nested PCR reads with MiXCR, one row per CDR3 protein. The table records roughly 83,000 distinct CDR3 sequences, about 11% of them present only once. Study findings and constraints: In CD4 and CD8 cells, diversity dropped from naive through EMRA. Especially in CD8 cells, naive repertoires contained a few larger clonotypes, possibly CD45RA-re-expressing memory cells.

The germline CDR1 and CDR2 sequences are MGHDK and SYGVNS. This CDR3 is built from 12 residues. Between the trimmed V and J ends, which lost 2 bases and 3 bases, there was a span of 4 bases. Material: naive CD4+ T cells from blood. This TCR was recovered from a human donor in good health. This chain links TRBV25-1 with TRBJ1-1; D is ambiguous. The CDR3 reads CASSEGYTEAFF. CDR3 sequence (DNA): TGTGCCAGCAGTGAAGGGTACACTGAAGCTTTCTTT.